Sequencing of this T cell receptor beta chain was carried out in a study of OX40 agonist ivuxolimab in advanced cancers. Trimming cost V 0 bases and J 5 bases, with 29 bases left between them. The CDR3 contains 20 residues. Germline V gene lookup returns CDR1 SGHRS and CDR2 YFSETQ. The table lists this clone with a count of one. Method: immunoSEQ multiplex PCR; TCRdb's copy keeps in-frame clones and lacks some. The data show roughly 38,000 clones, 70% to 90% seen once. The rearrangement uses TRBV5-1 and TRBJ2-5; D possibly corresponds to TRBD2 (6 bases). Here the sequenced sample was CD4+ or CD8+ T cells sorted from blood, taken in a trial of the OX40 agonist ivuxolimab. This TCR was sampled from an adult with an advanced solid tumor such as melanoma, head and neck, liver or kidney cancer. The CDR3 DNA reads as TGCGCCAGCAGCTTGGATGAAACCGGGACTTTAGGGTTGATCCAGGAGACCCAGTACTTC. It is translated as CASSLDETGTLGLIQETQYF.